One sample yielded the 17 T cell receptor beta chains listed below, sequenced in a study of metastatic and nonmetastatic thyroid tumors. All patients were untreated before thyroid surgery. MiXCR reprocessed the PCR reads for TCRdb. The sample holds roughly 83,000 clones, more than 13% seen once. Sequences were obtained from blood. These receptors were taken from a female donor with papillary thyroid cancer or a benign thyroid nodule (not recorded which). Some clones in this sample may be carry-over from other donors' samples.

In this sample, this clone turned up many times. The chain couples TRBV19 to TRBJ2-7; 8 bases agree with TRBD1. Germline values: CDR1 LNHDA, CDR2 SQIVND (reference sequence). Trimming removed 3 bases from V and 1 base from J; junction bases left unmatched: 5. CDR3 length: 15 residues. CDR3 sequence: CASSIGTGHSYEQYF. The DNA of the CDR3 is TGTGCCAGTAGTATCGGGACAGGCCATTCCTACGAGCAGTACTTC.

On this clone: It may be a read error: a sequence one base away is much more abundant. This likely comes from a read error, as the CDR3 has no conserved phenylalanine or tryptophan at its end. The V and J genes are TRBV5-6 and TRBJ1-2; possibly TRBD1 for D (6 bases). The CDR3 contains 14 residues. Germline V lookup: CDR1 SGHDT, CDR2 YYEEEE. The germline V and J ends were trimmed by 0 bases and 2 bases, with 8 bases remaining between them. Here the CDR3 reads CASSLVQGNYGYTL. CDR3 DNA: TGTGCCAGCAGCTTGGTACAGGGAAACTATGGCTACACCCTC.

V usage is TRBV12-5 and J usage is TRBJ2-2; 8 bases agree with TRBD1. The V and J ends lost 10 bases and 7 bases, in that order; junction bases with no gene match: 11. The CDR3 totals 14 residues. The germline V gene encodes CDR1 LGHNT and CDR2 FRNRAP. This CDR3 reads CATAPGQDNGELFF. The CDR3 DNA is TGTGCTACTGCCCCGGGACAGGATAACGGGGAGCTGTTTTTT.

In this sample, this clone turned up many times. At the DNA level, this CDR3 is encoded by other sequences in the same sample as well. The gene calls are TRBV28 and TRBJ2-5, with 8 bases lining up with TRBD2. The CDR3 length is 18 residues. Germline values: CDR1 MDHEN, CDR2 SYDVKM. J gave up 4 bases and V 7 bases, and 20 bases lay outside the gene matches. CDR3 in DNA: TGTGCCAGCACCCTTAGGCCCGGGGGGTTGAGCGGGGGAGAGACCCAGTACTTC. It yields the protein CASTLRPGGLSGGETQYF.

The table lists this clone with many counts. This rearrangement joins TRBV6-6 to TRBJ1-1, with a weak D call TRBD1 (6 bases). There are 15 residues in the CDR3. Germline V gene data show CDR1 as MNHNY and CDR2 as SVGAGI (reference sequence). The V end lost 2 bases, the J end lost 6 bases, and 16 bases lay between the germline ends. The CDR3 sequence: CASSYPEGGRAEAFF. CDR3 in DNA: TGTGCCAGCAGTTACCCTGAAGGGGGGCGGGCTGAAGCTTTCTTT.

This clone was seen many times. The chain is built from TRBV6-2 or TRBV6-3 and TRBJ2-7; maybe TRBD2 (6 bases). The CDR3 sequence is 13 residues long. Per the germline V gene, CDR1 is MNHEY and CDR2 is SVGEGT. Trimming removed 6 bases at V and 4 bases at J, with 13 bases between. The CDR3 sequence is CASSRTNSYEQYF. The CDR3 DNA reads TGTGCCAGCAGCCGGACTAACAGTTACGAGCAGTACTTC.

In its sample, this clone was seen many times. The gene calls are TRBV19 and TRBJ1-2; D ambiguous. Deletions cut 7 bases from V and 8 bases from J, with 17 bases between. The CDR3 covers 13 residues. Germline lookup yields CDR1 LNHDA and CDR2 SQIVND (reference sequence). The chain's CDR3 is CASTPSAGRGYTF. The CDR3 nucleotides are TGTGCCAGTACCCCATCGGCAGGAAGGGGCTACACCTTC.

This clone has a single count. This chain links TRBV5-6 with TRBJ1-6; the match to TRBD1 covers 7 bases. This CDR3 comprises 15 residues. V lost 2 bases, J lost 8 bases, and 7 bases stayed unmatched. Germline V gene data show CDR1 as SGHDT and CDR2 as YYEEEE. The DNA for the CDR3 is TGTGCCAGCAGCTTACAGGGGTCGAGCTATTCACCCCTCCACTTT. Protein sequence: CASSLQGSSYSPLHF.

In this sample, this clone turned up once. The junction does not match germline at one end; this may be a read error. This chain joins TRBV27 and TRBJ2-2; weak D call: TRBD1 (6 bases). The CDR3 loop spans 17 amino acids. Germline-derived CDR1 and CDR2 are MNHEY and SMNVEV (reference sequence). CDR3 in amino acids: CASSPLVGVGDTGELFF. As DNA, the CDR3 is TGTGCCAGCTCCCCCCTAGTGGGAGTGGGGGACACCGGTGAGCTGTTTTTT.

V gene TRBV6-1 combines with J gene TRBJ2-2, with 7 positions matching TRBD2. The CDR3 length is 16 residues. Trimming cost V 2 bases and J 4 bases; bases outside gene matches: 7. Germline V CDR1 and CDR2: MNHNS, SASEGT. The DNA of the CDR3 is TGTGCCAGCAGTGAAAGTGCGGGAGTTCGCACCGGGGAGCTGTTTTTT. This gives the protein CASSESAGVRTGELFF.

In its sample, this clone was seen many times. The rearrangement links TRBV11-2 to TRBJ2-1, with D maybe TRBD1 (6 bases). The CDR3 totals 13 residues. The germline V and J ends were trimmed by 4 bases and 10 bases, with 14 bases remaining between them. Germline V CDR1 and CDR2: SGHAT, FQNNGV. CDR3 amino acids: CASSSTLQGEQFF. The CDR3 nucleotides read TGTGCCAGCAGCTCCACCCTTCAGGGGGAGCAGTTCTTC.

This clone was detected many times. The chain uses TRBV5-1 and TRBJ1-2; TRBD1 aligns across 7 bases. After removal of 4 bases from V and 2 bases from J, the junction contained 2 bases not matched to a gene. Germline loops: CDR1 SGHRS, CDR2 YFSETQ. This CDR3 is 13 amino acids long. As DNA, the CDR3 is TGCGCCAGCAGCGTAGGGGGCAACTATGGCTACACCTTC. The encoded protein is CASSVGGNYGYTF.

This clone came up many times. The rearrangement uses TRBV25-1 and TRBJ1-2; D is perhaps TRBD1 (6 bases). V shed 5 bases and J shed 4 bases, with 11 bases lying between them. CDR1 MGHDK and CDR2 SYGVNS come from the germline V gene. This CDR3 has 13 residues. CDR3: CASSPQGTYGYTF. The CDR3 DNA reads TGTGCCAGCAGTCCACAGGGAACCTATGGCTACACCTTC.

This clone was counted ten times or more. This sequence joins TRBV7-9 and TRBJ2-1; the D call may be TRBD1 or TRBD2 (6 bases each). The CDR3 covers 14 residues. Trimming stripped 5 bases from V and 9 bases from J, with 17 bases between. Germline V gene lookup returns CDR1 SEHNR and CDR2 FQNEAQ (reference sequence). CDR3: CASSPTEGGGEQFF. CDR3 in DNA: TGTGCCAGCAGCCCAACCGAGGGGGGAGGTGAGCAGTTCTTC.

Worth noting for this clone: At one boundary the junction diverges from the germline segment, which might be a read error. This chain uses TRBV9 with TRBJ1-1; perhaps TRBD1 as D (5 bases). The CDR3 consists of 13 residues. CDR1 SGDLS and CDR2 YYNGEE come from the germline V gene. CDR3 DNA: TGTGCCAGCAGCGGTGAGGGGAACACTGGAGCTTTCTTT. Its translation: CASSGEGNTGAFF.

In its sample, this clone was seen many times. The rearrangement joins TRBV4-1 to TRBJ1-6, with a tentative D call TRBD1 (5 bases). Trimming stripped 4 bases from V and 6 bases from J, with 19 bases between. The CDR3 contains 17 residues. Per germline, CDR1 MGHRA and CDR2 YSYEKL. CDR3 in DNA: TGCGCCAGCAGCCCCCTATTGGCGGGACCGCCTAATTCACCCCTCCACTTT. This encodes CASSPLLAGPPNSPLHF.

As for this clone: A much larger clone sits a single nucleotide away, making a read error possible. CDR3 in amino acids: CASILRGRYYGYTF. The CDR3 DNA sequence: TGCGCCAGCATCCTTAGGGGACGGTACTATGGCTACACCTTC. The chain is built from TRBV4-1 and TRBJ1-2; D may be TRBD1 (5 bases). This CDR3 contains 14 residues. Germline CDR1 is MGHRA and CDR2 is YSYEKL. V was clipped by 7 bases and J by 3 bases, with 15 bases between them.